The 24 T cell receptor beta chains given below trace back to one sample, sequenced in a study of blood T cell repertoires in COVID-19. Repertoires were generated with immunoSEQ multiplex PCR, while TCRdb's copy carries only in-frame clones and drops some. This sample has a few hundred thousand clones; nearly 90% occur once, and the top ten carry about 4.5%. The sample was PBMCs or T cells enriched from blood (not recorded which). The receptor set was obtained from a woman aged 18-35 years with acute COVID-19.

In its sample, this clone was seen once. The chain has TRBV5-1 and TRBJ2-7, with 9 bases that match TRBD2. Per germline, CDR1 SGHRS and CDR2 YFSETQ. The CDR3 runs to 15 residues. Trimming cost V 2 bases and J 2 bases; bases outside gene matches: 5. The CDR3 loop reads CASSFGLAGTYEQYF. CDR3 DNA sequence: TGCGCCAGCAGCTTTGGGCTAGCGGGAACCTACGAGCAGTACTTC.

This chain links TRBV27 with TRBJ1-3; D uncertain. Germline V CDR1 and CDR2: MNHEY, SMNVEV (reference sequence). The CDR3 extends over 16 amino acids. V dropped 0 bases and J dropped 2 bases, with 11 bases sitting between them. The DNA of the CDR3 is TGTGCCAGCAGTTTATCGGGCCGTTTGGCTGGAAACACCATATATTTT. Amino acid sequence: CASSLSGRLAGNTIYF.

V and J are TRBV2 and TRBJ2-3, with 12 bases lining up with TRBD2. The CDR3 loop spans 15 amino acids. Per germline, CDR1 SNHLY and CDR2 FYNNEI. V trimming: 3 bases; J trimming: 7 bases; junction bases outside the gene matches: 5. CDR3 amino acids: CASSDRGLAGYTQYF. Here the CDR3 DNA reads TGTGCCAGCAGTGATCGGGGACTAGCGGGTTATACGCAGTATTTT.

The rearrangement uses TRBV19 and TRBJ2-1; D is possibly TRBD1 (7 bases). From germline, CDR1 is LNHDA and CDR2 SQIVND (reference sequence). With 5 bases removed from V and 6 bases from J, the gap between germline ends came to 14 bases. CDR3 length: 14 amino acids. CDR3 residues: CASSWRGPANEQFF. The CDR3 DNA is TGTGCCAGTAGTTGGAGGGGGCCGGCCAATGAGCAGTTCTTC. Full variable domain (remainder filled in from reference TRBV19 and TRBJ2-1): DGGITQSPKYLFRKEGQNVTLSCEQNLNHDAMYWYRQDPGQGLRLIYYSQIVNDFQKGDIAEGYSVSREKKESFPLTVTSAQKNPTAFYLCASSWRGPANEQFFGPGTRLTVL.

Here the CDR3 DNA reads TGCAGCGTTGAACTGGGGGGAGGGGGCAATCAGCCCCAGCATTTT. It specifies CSVELGGGGNQPQHF. This chain connects TRBV29-1 to TRBJ1-5, with a tentative D call TRBD1 (5 bases). The V gene's germline CDR1 is SQVTM and CDR2 ANQGSEA. CDR3 length: 15 residues. V was clipped by 2 bases and J by 2 bases, with 13 bases between them.

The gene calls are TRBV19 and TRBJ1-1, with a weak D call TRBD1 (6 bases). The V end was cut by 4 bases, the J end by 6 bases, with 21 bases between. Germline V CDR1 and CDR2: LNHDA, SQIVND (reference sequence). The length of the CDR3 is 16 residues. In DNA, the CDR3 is TGTGCCAGTAGTAAAGGGATTACAGGGCGAAGTCCTGAAGCTTTCTTT. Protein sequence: CASSKGITGRSPEAFF.

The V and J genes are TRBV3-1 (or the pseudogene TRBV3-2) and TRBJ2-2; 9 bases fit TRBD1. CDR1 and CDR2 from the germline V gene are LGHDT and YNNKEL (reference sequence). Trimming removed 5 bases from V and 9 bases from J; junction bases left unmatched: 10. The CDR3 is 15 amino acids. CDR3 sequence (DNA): TGTGCCAGCAGCACCGACCGGACAGGGGCAAGGGAGCTGTTTTTT. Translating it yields CASSTDRTGARELFF.

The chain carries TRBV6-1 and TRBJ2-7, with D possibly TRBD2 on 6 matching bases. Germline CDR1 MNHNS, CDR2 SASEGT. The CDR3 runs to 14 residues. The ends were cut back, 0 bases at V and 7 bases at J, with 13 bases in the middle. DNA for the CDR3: TGTGCCAGCAGTGAAGCGGGGGGTTGGCGAGAGCAGTACTTC. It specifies CASSEAGGWREQYF.

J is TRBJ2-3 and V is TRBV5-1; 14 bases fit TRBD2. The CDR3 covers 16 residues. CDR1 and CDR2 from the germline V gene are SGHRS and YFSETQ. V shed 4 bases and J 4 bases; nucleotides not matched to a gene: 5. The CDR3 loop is CASSGGTSGSPDTQYF. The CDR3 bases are TGCGCCAGCAGCGGGGGGACTAGCGGGAGCCCAGATACGCAGTATTTT.

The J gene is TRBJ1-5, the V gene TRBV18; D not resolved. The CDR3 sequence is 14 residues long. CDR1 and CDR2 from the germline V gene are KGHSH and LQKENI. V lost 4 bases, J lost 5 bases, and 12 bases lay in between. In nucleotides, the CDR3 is TGTGCCAGCTCACAGTGGGAGTCGGATCAGCCCCAGCATTTT. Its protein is CASSQWESDQPQHF.

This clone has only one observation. The chain's CDR3 is CASIPGPGRDQPQHF. The CDR3 DNA is TGTGCCAGCATTCCGGGCCCCGGGCGGGATCAGCCCCAGCATTTT. V gene TRBV2 combines with J gene TRBJ1-5, with D uncertain. The germline CDR1 and CDR2 sequences are SNHLY and FYNNEI. The V end was cut by 7 bases, the J end by 5 bases, with 18 bases between. This CDR3 has 15 residues.

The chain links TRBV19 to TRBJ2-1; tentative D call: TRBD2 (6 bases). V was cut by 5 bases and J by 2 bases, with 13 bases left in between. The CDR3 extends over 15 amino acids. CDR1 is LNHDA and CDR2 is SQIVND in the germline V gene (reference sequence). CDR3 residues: CASSPGESPYNEQFF. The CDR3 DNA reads TGTGCCAGTAGTCCGGGAGAGAGCCCCTACAATGAGCAGTTCTTC. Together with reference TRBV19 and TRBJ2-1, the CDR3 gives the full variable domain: DGGITQSPKYLFRKEGQNVTLSCEQNLNHDAMYWYRQDPGQGLRLIYYSQIVNDFQKGDIAEGYSVSREKKESFPLTVTSAQKNPTAFYLCASSPGESPYNEQFFGPGTRLTVL.

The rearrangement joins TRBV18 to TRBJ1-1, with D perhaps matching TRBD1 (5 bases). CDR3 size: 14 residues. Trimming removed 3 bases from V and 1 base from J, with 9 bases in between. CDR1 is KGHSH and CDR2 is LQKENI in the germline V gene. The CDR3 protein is CASSPGAPNTEAFF. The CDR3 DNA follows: TGTGCCAGCTCACCTGGGGCCCCGAACACTGAAGCTTTCTTT.

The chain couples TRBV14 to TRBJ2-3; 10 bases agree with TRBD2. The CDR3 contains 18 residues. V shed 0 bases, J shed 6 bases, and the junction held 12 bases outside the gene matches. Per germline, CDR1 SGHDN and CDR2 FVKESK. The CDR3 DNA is TGTGCCAGCAGCCAAGAGGGACTAGCGCGACTGAAGCGGGATACGCAGTATTTT. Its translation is CASSQEGLARLKRDTQYF.

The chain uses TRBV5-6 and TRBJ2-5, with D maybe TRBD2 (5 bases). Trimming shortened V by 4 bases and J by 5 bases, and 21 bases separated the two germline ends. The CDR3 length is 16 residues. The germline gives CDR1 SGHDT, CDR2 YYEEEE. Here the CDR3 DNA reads TGTGCCAGCAGCCCCGGTGCTGAGGGCTCCAGGGAGACCCAGTACTTC. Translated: CASSPGAEGSRETQYF.

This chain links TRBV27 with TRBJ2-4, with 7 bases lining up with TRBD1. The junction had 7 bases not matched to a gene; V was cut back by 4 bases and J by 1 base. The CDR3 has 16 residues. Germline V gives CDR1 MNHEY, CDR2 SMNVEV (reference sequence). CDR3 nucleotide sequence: TGTGCCAGCAGTTCGAGGGGGCAGGGGGCCAAAAACATTCAGTACTTC. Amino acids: CASSSRGQGAKNIQYF.

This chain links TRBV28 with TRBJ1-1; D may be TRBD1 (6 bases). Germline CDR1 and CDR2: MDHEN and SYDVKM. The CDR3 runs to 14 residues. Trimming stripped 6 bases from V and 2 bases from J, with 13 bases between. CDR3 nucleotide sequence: TGTGCCAGCAGCCTAGGACAGAGAAACACTGAAGCTTTCTTT. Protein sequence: CASSLGQRNTEAFF. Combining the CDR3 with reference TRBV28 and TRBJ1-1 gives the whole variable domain DVKVTQSSRYLVKRTGEKVFLECVQDMDHENMFWYRQDPGLGLRLIYFSYDVKMKEKGDIPEGYSVSREKKERFSLILESASTNQTSMYLCASSLGQRNTEAFFGQGTRLTVV.

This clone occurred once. The CDR3 region has the DNA TGTGCCAGCAGCTTAAGTGGGGGACTGGGGGAGACCCAGTACTTC. Translated, it gives CASSLSGGLGETQYF. The chain joins TRBV7-3 to TRBJ2-5; maybe TRBD2 (6 bases). This CDR3 is built from 15 residues. The V end was cut by 1 base, the J end by 5 bases, with 14 bases between. The V gene's germline CDR1 is SGHTA and CDR2 FQGTGA.

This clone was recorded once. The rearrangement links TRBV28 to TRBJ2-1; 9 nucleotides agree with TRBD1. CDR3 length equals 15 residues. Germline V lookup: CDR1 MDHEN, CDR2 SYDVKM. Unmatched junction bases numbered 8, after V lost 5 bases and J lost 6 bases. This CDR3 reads CASSLTGGWFNEQFF. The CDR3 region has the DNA TGTGCCAGCAGTCTCACAGGGGGCTGGTTCAATGAGCAGTTCTTC. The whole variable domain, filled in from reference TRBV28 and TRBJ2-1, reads DVKVTQSSRYLVKRTGEKVFLECVQDMDHENMFWYRQDPGLGLRLIYFSYDVKMKEKGDIPEGYSVSREKKERFSLILESASTNQTSMYLCASSLTGGWFNEQFFGPGTRLTVL.

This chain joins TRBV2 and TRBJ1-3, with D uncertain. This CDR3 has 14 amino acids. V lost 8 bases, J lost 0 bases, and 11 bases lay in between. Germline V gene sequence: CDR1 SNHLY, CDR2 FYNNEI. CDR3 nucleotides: TGTGCCAGCGAATCGCAGAACTCTGGAAACACCATATATTTT. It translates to CASESQNSGNTIYF. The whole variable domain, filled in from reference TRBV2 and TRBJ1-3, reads EPEVTQTPSHQVTQMGQEVILRCVPISNHLYFYWYRQILGQKVEFLVSFYNNEISEKSEIFDDQFSVERPDGSNFTLKIRSTKLEDSAMYFCASESQNSGNTIYFGEGSWLTVV.

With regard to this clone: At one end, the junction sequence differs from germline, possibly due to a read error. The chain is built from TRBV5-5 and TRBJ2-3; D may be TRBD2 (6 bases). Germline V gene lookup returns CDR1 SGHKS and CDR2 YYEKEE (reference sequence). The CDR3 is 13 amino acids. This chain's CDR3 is CASSLFELGPGDF. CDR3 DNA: TGTGCCAGCAGCTTGTTCGAACTGGGACCGGGGGATTTT.

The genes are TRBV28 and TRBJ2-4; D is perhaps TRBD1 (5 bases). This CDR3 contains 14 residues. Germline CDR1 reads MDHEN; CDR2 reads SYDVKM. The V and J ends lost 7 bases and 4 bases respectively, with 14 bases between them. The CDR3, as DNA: TGTGCCAGCACCACCTTCAGACAGAAAAACATTCAGTACTTC. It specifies CASTTFRQKNIQYF.

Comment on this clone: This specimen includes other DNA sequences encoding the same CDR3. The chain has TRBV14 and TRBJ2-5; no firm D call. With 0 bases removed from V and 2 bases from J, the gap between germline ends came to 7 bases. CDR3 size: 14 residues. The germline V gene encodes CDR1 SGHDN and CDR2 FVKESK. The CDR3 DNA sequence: TGTGCCAGCAGCCAAGACCCGTATCAAGAGACCCAGTACTTC. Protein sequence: CASSQDPYQETQYF.

The CDR3 region is CASSRLAGGTYEQYF. In DNA, the CDR3 is TGTGCCAGCAGCCGATTAGCGGGCGGGACCTACGAGCAGTACTTC. This chain connects TRBV5-6 to TRBJ2-7, with 7 bases fitting TRBD2. The junction had 9 bases not matched to a gene; V was cut back by 4 bases and J by 2 bases. CDR3 length: 15 residues. The V gene's germline CDR1 is SGHDT and CDR2 YYEEEE.